This T cell receptor (beta chain) was sequenced in a study of blood T cells in healthy people across ages. It was with a sample-barcoded 5' primer and a J-beta primer mix that a second PCR of roughly 7 to 12 cycles was run. TCRdb redid the calling of the 5' RACE reads with MiXCR, one entry per CDR3 protein. There are about 800,000 distinct CDR3 sequences in the sample; roughly 25% occur only once, and around 3.6% lies in the top ten. The CDR3 spans 14 residues. In germline, CDR1 is DFQATT, CDR2 SNEGSKA (reference sequence). V gave up 4 bases and J gave up 3 bases, with 14 bases separating them. This same sample was also part of a study on T cells of mothers and their children.

The V call is TRBV20-1, the J call TRBJ2-3; D is possibly TRBD2 (5 bases). The receptor comes from a boy aged 5-17 years in good health. The source material was blood. CDR3 amino acids: CSATTGYLTDTQYF. Written as DNA, the CDR3 is TGCAGTGCTACGACGGGGTACTTGACAGATACGCAGTATTTT.